This T cell receptor beta chain emerged from a study of cytomegalovirus exposure and HLA in healthy donors. In regard to this clone: Germline and junction disagree at one end, which may indicate a read error.

The length of the CDR3 is 14 residues. Germline V gene sequence: CDR1 SNHLY, CDR2 FYNNEI. The study ran its PCR with 60 Vbeta and 13 Jbeta primers. The table came from immunoSEQ multiplex PCR; TCRdb's copy has only in-frame clones and leaves some out. The sample has some 140,000 clones; 76% are singletons. This TCR was recovered from a man in his forties or fifties in good health and CMV-seronegative. The chain carries TRBV2 and TRBJ1-2; D is unclear. The sequenced sample consisted of PBMCs. The DNA for the CDR3 is TGTGCCAGCAGGGAAGGTCGGGGTACCTATGGCTACACCTTC. Translation: CASREGRGTYGYTF.